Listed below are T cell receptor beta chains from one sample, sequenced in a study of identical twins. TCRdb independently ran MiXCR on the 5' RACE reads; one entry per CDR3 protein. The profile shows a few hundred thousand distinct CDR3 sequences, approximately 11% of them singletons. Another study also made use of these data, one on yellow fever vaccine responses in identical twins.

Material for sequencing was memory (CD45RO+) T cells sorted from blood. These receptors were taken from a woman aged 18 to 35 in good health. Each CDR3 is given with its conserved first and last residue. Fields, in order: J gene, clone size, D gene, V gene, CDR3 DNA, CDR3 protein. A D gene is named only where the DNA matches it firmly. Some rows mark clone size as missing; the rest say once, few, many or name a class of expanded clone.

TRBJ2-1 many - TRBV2 TGTGCCAGCAGTCGACTAGACGATCCTAAGTTCTTC CASSRLDDPKFF
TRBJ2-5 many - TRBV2 TGTGCCAGCAGTGAAGACTTTCAAGAGACCCAGTACTTC CASSEDFQETQYF
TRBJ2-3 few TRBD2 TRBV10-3 TGTGCCATCAGTGAGCGGGGGGGCACAGATACGCAGTATTTT CAISERGGTDTQYF
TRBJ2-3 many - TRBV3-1 TGTGCCAGCAGCCAAGAGGGGAGGATGACAGATACGCAGTATTTT CASSQEGRMTDTQYF
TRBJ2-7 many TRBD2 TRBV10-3 TGTGCCATCAGTGAGTCTTGGGGACTAGGAGGCTACGAGCAGTACTTC CAISESWGLGGYEQYF
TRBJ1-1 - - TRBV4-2 TGTGCCAGCAGCCAAGATAGGGGCCGAGAAGCTTTCTTT CASSQDRGREAFF
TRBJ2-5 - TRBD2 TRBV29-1 TGCAGCGTTCACGGACTAGCGCGCGAGACCCAGTACTTC CSVHGLARETQYF
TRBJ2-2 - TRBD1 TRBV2 TGTGCCAGCAGTGCAAATCCGGGACAGGACAACACCGGGGAGCTGTTTTTT CASSANPGQDNTGELFF
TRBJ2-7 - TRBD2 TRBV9 TGTGCCAGCAGCGTAGGGGGGGGAATGAGCTCCTACGAGCAGTACTTC CASSVGGGMSSYEQYF
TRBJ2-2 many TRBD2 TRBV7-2 TGTGCCAGCAGCACACTAGCGGGGGGGCGGTACACCGGGGAGCTGTTTTTT CASSTLAGGRYTGELFF
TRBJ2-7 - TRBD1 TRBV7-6 TGTGCCAGCTCCAGGGGGCGGATCTACGAGCAGTACTTC CASSRGRIYEQYF
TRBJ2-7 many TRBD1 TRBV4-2 TGTGCCAGCAGCCAAGATTTAGGGACAGGGGGGGCCGAGCAGTACTTC CASSQDLGTGGAEQYF
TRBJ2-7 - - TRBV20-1 TGCAGTGCTAGAGATTCTTGGCGGAGCTCCTACGAGCAGTACTTC CSARDSWRSSYEQYF
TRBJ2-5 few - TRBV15 TGTGCCACCAGCAGAGGGTCCTCACAGAATCAAGAGACCCAGTACTTC CATSRGSSQNQETQYF
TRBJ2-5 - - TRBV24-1 TGTGCCACCAGTGATCCACCCGACCAGACCCAGTACTTC CATSDPPDQTQYF
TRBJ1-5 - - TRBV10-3 TGTGCCATCAGTGAGGGGGAGATGGACAATCAGCCCCAGCATTTT CAISEGEMDNQPQHF
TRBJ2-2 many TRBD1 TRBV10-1 TGCGCCAGCAGTGTAGGACAGGGGAGCACCGGGGAGCTGTTTTTT CASSVGQGSTGELFF
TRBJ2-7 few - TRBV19 TGTGCCAGTAGTATAGAAGTGGGCAGAAACGAGCAGTACTTC CASSIEVGRNEQYF
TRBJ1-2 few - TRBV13 TGTGCCAGCAGCTTAGAAGGGAGGGGCAGGATGGGGTATGGCTACACCTTC CASSLEGRGRMGYGYTF
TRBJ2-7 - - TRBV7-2 TGTGCCAGCAGCCCCCAACAGTCCTCCTACGAGCAGTACTTC CASSPQQSSYEQYF
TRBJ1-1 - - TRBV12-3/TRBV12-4 TGTGCCAGCACAGAACAGGGTAACACTGAAGCTTTCTTT CASTEQGNTEAFF
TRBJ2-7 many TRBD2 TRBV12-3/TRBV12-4 TGTGCCAGCAGTTTAAGGCGGGAGGGTTACGAGCAGTACTTC CASSLRREGYEQYF
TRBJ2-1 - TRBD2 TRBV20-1 TGCAGTGCTAGAGGTCTAGCGGGGGGCAATGAGCAGTTCTTC CSARGLAGGNEQFF
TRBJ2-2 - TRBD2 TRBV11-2 TGTGCCAGCAGCCCCGAGGGACTAGCGGGATACACCGGGGAGCTGTTTTTT CASSPEGLAGYTGELFF
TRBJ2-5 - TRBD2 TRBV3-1 TGTGCCAGCAGCTCGCGGGGGGGCGAGGAGACCCAGTACTTC CASSSRGGEETQYF
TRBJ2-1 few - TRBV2 TGTGCCAGCAGGGGACAGTGGGGGGCTAATGAGCAGTTCTTC CASRGQWGANEQFF
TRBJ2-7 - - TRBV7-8 TGTGCCAGCAGCGACCCCCCGCGGGCCTCCTACGAGCAGTACTTC CASSDPPRASYEQYF
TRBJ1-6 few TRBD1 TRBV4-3 TGCGCCAGCAGCCAAGAGGACAGGACGAATTCACCCCTCCACTTT CASSQEDRTNSPLHF
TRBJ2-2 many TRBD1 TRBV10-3 TGTGCCAGCCATTCCGGGACAGGGACAACCGGGGAGCTGTTTTTT CASHSGTGTTGELFF
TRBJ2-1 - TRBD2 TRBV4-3 TGCGCCAGCAGCCTGGAGGGCACTAGCGGGAGCGATGAGCAGTTCTTC CASSLEGTSGSDEQFF
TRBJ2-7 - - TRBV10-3 TGTGCCATCAGTGAGCTGATATACGAGCAGTACTTC CAISELIYEQYF
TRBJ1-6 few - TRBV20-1 TGCAGTGCTAGAGAAGGGGGTATAGGCTCACCCCTCCACTTT CSAREGGIGSPLHF
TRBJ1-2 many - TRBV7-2 TGTGCCAGCAGCCCGGGGGGAGGACGTGGATCCTATGGCTACACCTTC CASSPGGGRGSYGYTF
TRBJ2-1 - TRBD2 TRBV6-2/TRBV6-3 TGTGCCAGCACCGGGAGGGAGAATGAGCAGTTCTTC CASTGRENEQFF
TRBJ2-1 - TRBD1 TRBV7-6 TGTGCCAGCAGCTTCGACAGGGGGAGCTCCTACAATGAGCAGTTCTTC CASSFDRGSSYNEQFF
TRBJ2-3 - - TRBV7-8 TGTGCCAGCAGCCCCCTAGCGCGGACAGATACGCAGTATTTT CASSPLARTDTQYF
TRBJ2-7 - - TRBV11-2 TGTGCCAGCAGCTTAGACCCCCCCGGACAGACACTTGGGGAGCAGTACTTC CASSLDPPGQTLGEQYF
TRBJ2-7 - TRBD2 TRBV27 TGTGCCAGCAGTTTAACGGTATCGGCGGGGGCCTACGAGCAGTACTTC CASSLTVSAGAYEQYF
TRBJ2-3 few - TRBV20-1 TGCAGTGCTAGGCGGGACCCCAAAGATACGCAGTATTTT CSARRDPKDTQYF
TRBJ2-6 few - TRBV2 TGTGCCAGCAGTGTCGGACGAACGGGCTCTGGGGCCAACGTCCTGACTTTC CASSVGRTGSGANVLTF
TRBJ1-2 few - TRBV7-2 TGTGCCAGTATCGAGGGAATCGGTTCCTATGGCTACACCTTC CASIEGIGSYGYTF
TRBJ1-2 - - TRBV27 TGTGCCAGCAGTCGGGCAGTCAACTATGGCTACACCTTC CASSRAVNYGYTF